Below, 13 T cell receptor beta chains from the same sample are listed, as sequenced in a study of shared clonotypes between healthy human individuals (dated by TCRdb to 2020 to 2022). The method behind the library was the immunoSEQ multiplex PCR assay. TCRdb retrieved this table from immuneACCESS and kept in-frame rearrangements only. Not all clones are present; in checked studies, unresolved V genes account for under half, and no reason is known for the remainder. The sample table contains a few million clones; only one count was recorded for around 90% of them. The top ten hold approximately 0.39% of the sample. Sequences were obtained from naive CD4+ T cells from PBMCs. Sample cell subset or site, as interpreted from the label and publication: CD45RA+ positively selected. The source is a young man in good health. Some clones in this sample may be carry-over from other donors' samples.

This clone was counted once. The chain has TRBV7-2 and TRBJ1-1, with 8 bases that match TRBD1. V was pared by 5 bases and J by 3 bases, with 14 bases of the junction left unmatched. The CDR3 consists of 17 residues. Germline lookup yields CDR1 SGHTA and CDR2 FQGNSA. The DNA of the CDR3 is TGTGCCAGCAGCACCGGACTCCAGGGGGCCAAGGACACTGAAGCTTTCTTT. Its protein product is CASSTGLQGAKDTEAFF.

The chain uses TRBV7-2 and TRBJ1-2; 7 positions match TRBD1. The CDR3 length is 14 residues. Germline CDR1 reads SGHTA; CDR2 reads FQGNSA. After removal of 4 bases from V and 3 bases from J, the junction contained 5 bases not matched to a gene. The CDR3 DNA sequence: TGTGCCAGCAGCTCGGACAGGAGGGACTATGGCTACACCTTC. Encoded protein: CASSSDRRDYGYTF.

A note on this clone: Other nucleotide sequences in the sample specify the same CDR3. The chain combines TRBV30 with TRBJ1-5; weak D call: TRBD1 (5 bases). The CDR3 runs to 13 residues. Germline V gene lookup returns CDR1 GTSNPN and CDR2 SVGIG (reference sequence). V lost 0 bases and J lost 5, with 8 bases in between. The CDR3 region is CAWSVGGDQPQHF. In nucleotides, the CDR3 is TGTGCCTGGAGTGTGGGGGGGGATCAGCCCCAGCATTTT.

V usage is TRBV18 and J usage is TRBJ2-2, with D tentatively TRBD1 (5 bases). This CDR3 comprises 14 residues. CDR1 KGHSH and CDR2 LQKENI come from the germline V gene. The V gene lost 3 bases and the J gene lost 5 bases, with 10 bases spanning the gap. This CDR3 reads CASSPNAGTGELFF. The CDR3 DNA follows: TGTGCCAGCTCACCTAATGCAGGGACCGGGGAGCTGTTTTTT.

The V gene is TRBV5-1, the J gene TRBJ1-2; no definite D call. The CDR3 consists of 13 residues. V lost 0 bases to trimming and J lost 3 bases, with 6 bases between them. Germline V gene data show CDR1 as SGHRS and CDR2 as YFSETQ. In DNA form, the CDR3 reads TGCGCCAGCAGCTTGGACGCCTACTATGGCTACACCTTC. This codes for CASSLDAYYGYTF. Looking up the rest from reference TRBV5-1 and TRBJ1-2 gives the full variable domain: KAGVTQTPRYLIKTRGQQVTLSCSPISGHRSVSWYQQTPGQGLQFLFEYFSETQRNKGNFPGRFSGRQFSNSRSEMNVSTLELGDSALYLCASSLDAYYGYTFGSGTRLTVV.

Turning to this clone: At one end, the junction sequence differs from germline, possibly due to a read error. CDR3 in amino acids: CVSSPWRDNNQPQHF. The DNA for the CDR3 is TGCGTCAGCAGCCCGTGGCGGGACAACAATCAGCCCCAGCATTTT. This chain uses TRBV4-3 with TRBJ1-5, with D maybe TRBD1 (6 bases). The length of the CDR3 is 15 residues. The germline CDR1 and CDR2 sequences are LGHNA and YSLEER.

This chain uses TRBV4-2 with TRBJ2-1; D might be TRBD2 (6 bases). The V and J ends lost 4 bases and 4 bases respectively, with 23 bases between them. CDR1 is LGHNA and CDR2 is YNFKEQ in the germline V gene. The CDR3 extends over 18 amino acids. For the CDR3, the DNA is TGTGCCAGCAGCCCTTCACCCCCAGGAGGGAGAATTTACAATGAGCAGTTCTTC. Its translation: CASSPSPPGGRIYNEQFF.

The chain has TRBV5-1 and TRBJ1-2, with 12 bases identical to TRBD1. With 2 bases clipped from V and 7 bases from J, the junction kept 6 bases outside the gene matches. Germline CDR1 SGHRS, CDR2 YFSETQ. The CDR3 is 15 amino acids. The CDR3 region has the DNA TGCGCCAGCAGCTTCTCGGGACAGGGGGCGTCTGGCTACACCTTC. It yields the protein CASSFSGQGASGYTF.

The CDR3 coding sequence is TGTGCCAGCAGCCCCATTGATAGCAATCAGCCCCAGCATTTT. The encoded protein is CASSPIDSNQPQHF. This sequence joins TRBV27 and TRBJ1-5; D is undetermined. This CDR3 region has 14 residues. V lost 6 bases to trimming and J lost 0 bases, with 9 bases between them. Per the germline V gene, CDR1 is MNHEY and CDR2 is SMNVEV (reference sequence).

This sequence joins TRBV29-1 and TRBJ2-2, with TRBD2 identical over 10 bases. Germline V gene sequence: CDR1 SQVTM, CDR2 ANQGSEA. This CDR3 contains 15 residues. Trimming took 7 bases from V and 7 from J; bases not matched to a gene: 12. The CDR3 region has the DNA TGCAGCGCCCACGCTAGCGGGAGCGGGAACGGGGAGCTGTTTTTT. This codes for CSAHASGSGNGELFF.

This clone was recorded a few times. Other DNA sequences of this sample code for an identical CDR3. This chain joins TRBV5-1 and TRBJ2-3; D unclear. The CDR3 extends over 12 amino acids. The ends were cut back, 2 bases at V and 0 bases at J, with 1 base in the middle. Germline loops: CDR1 SGHRS, CDR2 YFSETQ. CDR3 sequence: CASSLSTDTQYF. The CDR3 DNA is TGCGCCAGCAGCTTAAGCACAGATACGCAGTATTTT.

The gene calls are TRBV6-1 and TRBJ2-1; D gene unclear. The V end was cut by 7 bases, the J end by 7 bases, with 8 bases between. Germline V gene lookup returns CDR1 MNHNS and CDR2 SASEGT. This CDR3 spans 11 amino acids. The CDR3 nucleotides read TGTGCCAGCACCATCCGAAATGAGCAGTTCTTC. Its translation: CASTIRNEQFF.

The chain is built from TRBV28 and TRBJ1-2; 7 bases fit TRBD1. Germline V lookup: CDR1 MDHEN, CDR2 SYDVKM. The CDR3 is made up of 15 amino acids. Trimming took 4 bases from V and 0 from J; bases not matched to a gene: 5. The CDR3 nucleotides are TGTGCCAGCAGTTCCCCGGGACAGCCTAACTATGGCTACACCTTC. Protein: CASSSPGQPNYGYTF.